The 25 T cell receptor beta chains below were found in one sample sequenced in a study of shared T cell receptors in the human thymus. Produced via immunoSEQ multiplex PCR; TCRdb's table is partial and in-frame only. Here the sample spans approximately 580,000 clones, approximately 78% being singletons. The same sample was also studied in work on human thymus T cells.

The sample was thymocytes. The source of these receptors is a boy under three years old with a congenital heart defect.

The sample holds a few counts of this clone. This chain joins TRBV6-6 and TRBJ2-7; 11 bases are shared with TRBD2. The CDR3 consists of 15 residues. After removal of 5 bases from V and 1 base from J, the junction contained 4 bases not matched to a gene. The germline V gene encodes CDR1 MNHNY and CDR2 SVGAGI (reference sequence). CDR3 residues: CASSPGLAVSYEQYF. In DNA, the CDR3 is TGTGCCAGCAGTCCGGGACTAGCGGTTTCCTACGAGCAGTACTTC.

This chain connects TRBV5-4 to TRBJ2-3; tentative D call: TRBD2 (5 bases). V lost 0 bases and J lost 5, with 13 bases in between. CDR3 length: 15 amino acids. Germline CDR1 SGHNT, CDR2 YYREEE (reference sequence). In nucleotides, the CDR3 is TGTGCCAGCAGCTTGGGTGGGAGAACTAAAGATACGCAGTATTTT. Encoded protein: CASSLGGRTKDTQYF. The whole variable domain, filled in from reference TRBV5-4 and TRBJ2-3, reads ETGVTQSPTHLIKTRGQQVTLRCSSQSGHNTVSWYQQALGQGPQFIFQYYREEENGRGNFPPRFSGLQFPNYSSELNVNALELDDSALYLCASSLGGRTKDTQYFGPGTRLTVL.

The V call is TRBV6-5, the J call TRBJ1-5; maybe TRBD1 (6 bases). Looked up from germline, CDR1 is MNHEY and CDR2 is SVGAGI. V lost 4 bases to trimming and J lost 7 bases, with 11 bases between them. The CDR3 totals 13 residues. The CDR3 reads CASSFRGRQPQHF. As DNA, the CDR3 is TGTGCCAGCAGTTTCAGGGGTAGGCAGCCCCAGCATTTT.

J is TRBJ2-1 and V is TRBV28, with 8 positions matching TRBD2. After removal of 7 bases from V and 1 base from J, the junction contained 12 bases not matched to a gene. The CDR3 has 17 amino acids. Germline CDR1 reads MDHEN; CDR2 reads SYDVKM. CDR3 DNA: TGTGCCAGCATAAGTGGCCGACTAGCGTGGTCCTACAATGAGCAGTTCTTC. Amino acid sequence: CASISGRLAWSYNEQFF.

The chain is built from TRBV27 and TRBJ1-4, with TRBD1 matching 9 bases. This CDR3 spans 17 amino acids. Looked up from germline, CDR1 is MNHEY and CDR2 is SMNVEV (reference sequence). V lost 8 bases, J lost 3 bases, and 13 bases stayed unmatched. The CDR3 DNA is TGTGCCAGCCGGACAGGGGCCTTGATGGGTCCTAATGAAAAACTGTTTTTT. Amino acid sequence: CASRTGALMGPNEKLFF.

The rearrangement uses TRBV19 and TRBJ1-1; TRBD1 is a possible D gene (6 bases). Germline loops: CDR1 LNHDA, CDR2 SQIVND (reference sequence). The V and J ends lost 8 bases and 1 base respectively, with 17 bases between them. The CDR3 runs 15 residues. CDR3 in amino acids: CASYPGTRRNTEAFF. The CDR3 DNA sequence: TGTGCCAGTTACCCCGGGACACGGAGGAACACTGAAGCTTTCTTT.

The sample holds a few counts of this clone. The CDR3 DNA follows: TGTGCCAGCAGTATTCAGGGAACCGGGGAGCTGTTTTTT. The encoded protein is CASSIQGTGELFF. This sequence joins TRBV27 and TRBJ2-2; tentatively, D is TRBD1 (5 bases). The V gene lost 5 bases and the J gene lost 5 bases, with 9 bases spanning the gap. Germline CDR1 reads MNHEY; CDR2 reads SMNVEV (reference sequence). The CDR3 is made up of 13 amino acids.

The chain joins TRBV6-1 to TRBJ2-7; D unclear. The CDR3 consists of 16 residues. The germline V gene has CDR1 MNHNS and CDR2 SASEGT. V lost 2 bases, J lost 3 bases, and 17 bases lay in between. The DNA of the CDR3 is TGTGCCAGCAGTGAACCCGTAGCCGAAAACATCTACGAGCAGTACTTC. Protein sequence: CASSEPVAENIYEQYF.

The chain combines TRBV27 with TRBJ2-4, with D perhaps TRBD2 (6 bases). The length of the CDR3 is 17 residues. CDR1 is MNHEY and CDR2 is SMNVEV in the germline V gene (reference sequence). The germline V and J ends were trimmed by 5 bases and 0 bases, with 17 bases remaining between them. The CDR3 bases are TGTGCCAGCAGTCCCGAGGGAGGCATACTAGCCAAAAACATTCAGTACTTC. Translated: CASSPEGGILAKNIQYF.

This rearrangement joins TRBV6-6 to TRBJ2-1; 14 bases fit TRBD2. The CDR3 is 16 residues long. V was clipped by 0 bases and J by 8 bases; unmatched bases: 3. Looked up from germline, CDR1 is MNHNY and CDR2 is SVGAGI (reference sequence). CDR3 in amino acids: CASSYSGGLAGDEQFF. In DNA form, the CDR3 reads TGTGCCAGCAGTTACTCTGGGGGACTAGCGGGAGATGAGCAGTTCTTC.

The chain recombines TRBV6-6 with TRBJ2-5; 11 nucleotides match TRBD1. This CDR3 is built from 15 residues. The V gene's germline CDR1 is MNHNY and CDR2 SVGAGI (reference sequence). The V segment lost 4 bases and the J segment 5 bases; nucleotides outside the gene matches: 6. DNA of the CDR3: TGTGCCAGCAGTTTCTCCGGGACAGGGGGGGAGACCCAGTACTTC. Protein: CASSFSGTGGETQYF.

The chain employs TRBV27 and TRBJ2-7; maybe TRBD2 (6 bases). Germline V gives CDR1 MNHEY, CDR2 SMNVEV (reference sequence). The CDR3 contains 16 residues. Trimming removed 5 bases at V and 0 bases at J, with 17 bases between. The CDR3 protein is CASSVVGGPLSYEQYF. The CDR3 nucleotides read TGTGCCAGCAGTGTGGTAGGAGGGCCCCTCTCCTACGAGCAGTACTTC.

The chain is built from TRBV6-5 and TRBJ2-7; 9 bases line up with TRBD2. This CDR3 contains 14 residues. Germline-derived CDR1 and CDR2 are MNHEY and SVGAGI. The trim removed 6 bases at V and 3 bases at J, leaving 6 bases unmatched. CDR3 residues: CASRPRLADYEQYF. CDR3 DNA: TGTGCCAGCAGACCGAGACTAGCGGACTACGAGCAGTACTTC.

Here the CDR3 reads CASELNGGALPGSKSGELFF. The CDR3 region has the DNA TGTGCCAGCGAGCTTAACGGAGGGGCCCTGCCTGGCAGCAAGTCCGGGGAGCTGTTTTTT. The V gene is TRBV7-6, the J gene TRBJ2-2; the D gene is possibly TRBD2 (6 bases). V lost 8 bases and J 6 bases, leaving 34 bases between the germline ends. This CDR3 has 20 amino acids. Germline CDR1 SGHVS, CDR2 FNYEAQ.

V gene TRBV4-1 combines with J gene TRBJ2-1; 7 bases align to TRBD2. Germline V CDR1 and CDR2: MGHRA, YSYEKL. The CDR3 is 15 residues long. The trim removed 2 bases at V and 3 bases at J, leaving 4 bases unmatched. The DNA of the CDR3 is TGCGCCAGCAGCCAACCCCGGGACTACTACAATGAGCAGTTCTTC. Encoded protein: CASSQPRDYYNEQFF.

This chain links TRBV4-3 with TRBJ1-2, with 9 bases that match TRBD1. The CDR3 runs 14 residues. The V and J ends lost 1 base and 8 bases, in that order; junction bases with no gene match: 5. Germline-derived CDR1 and CDR2 are LGHNA and YSLEER. CDR3 in DNA: TGCGCCAGCAGCCAAGTGGGACAGGGTACCGGCTACACCTTC. It yields the protein CASSQVGQGTGYTF.

This chain uses TRBV7-9 with TRBJ2-1, with D possibly TRBD2 on 6 matching bases. Between the trimmed V and J ends, which lost 2 bases and 4 bases, there was a span of 18 bases. Germline assignment: CDR1 SEHNR and CDR2 FQNEAQ (reference sequence). CDR3 length: 17 residues. DNA of the CDR3: TGTGCCAGCAGCTTAACCCGGGACTCCGACCTATACAATGAGCAGTTCTTC. It is translated as CASSLTRDSDLYNEQFF.

The rearrangement uses TRBV11-3 and TRBJ1-2; no reliable D call. Trimming took 1 base from V and 6 from J, leaving 12 bases between them. The CDR3 sequence is 14 residues long. From germline, CDR1 is SGHNT and CDR2 YENEEA. CDR3 coding DNA: TGTGCCAGCAGCTTAGTTGGGCCTCAAGATGGCTACACCTTC. This gives the protein CASSLVGPQDGYTF.

The CDR3 sequence is CSVAGGDRGTGELFF. For the CDR3, the DNA is TGCAGCGTCGCGGGAGGGGACAGGGGGACCGGGGAGCTGTTTTTT. The chain carries TRBV29-1 and TRBJ2-2; 11 bases line up with TRBD1. V was pared by 6 bases and J by 5 bases, with 8 bases of the junction left unmatched. The CDR3 contains 15 residues. Per germline, CDR1 SQVTM and CDR2 ANQGSEA.

This clone came up a few times. This chain connects TRBV19 to TRBJ1-3; no firm D call. V shed 7 bases and J shed 0 bases, with 13 bases lying between them. In germline, CDR1 is LNHDA, CDR2 SQIVND (reference sequence). The CDR3 is 15 amino acids. CDR3 region: CASTLFLSSGNTIYF. The CDR3 DNA follows: TGTGCCAGTACCCTTTTTCTGAGCTCTGGAAACACCATATATTTT.

This clone has just a few counts. Different DNA sequences within this sample yield the same CDR3. The rearrangement links TRBV6-5 to TRBJ2-1, with D tentatively TRBD1 (5 bases). CDR1 is MNHEY, CDR2 SVGAGI, per germline. This CDR3 is 13 amino acids long. Trimming removed 6 bases at V and 1 base at J, with 7 bases between. The CDR3 region is CASSPGSYNEQFF. In DNA, the CDR3 is TGTGCCAGCAGCCCAGGGTCCTACAATGAGCAGTTCTTC.

This chain uses TRBV4-1 with TRBJ2-5; D may be TRBD2 (5 bases). The CDR3 runs to 14 residues. The germline CDR1 and CDR2 sequences are MGHRA and YSYEKL. The ends were cut back, 6 bases at V and 5 bases at J, with 16 bases in the middle. DNA for the CDR3: TGCGCCAGCAGTCCCCCCGGGGTGGGGGAGACCCAGTACTTC. Translating it yields CASSPPGVGETQYF.

The chain carries TRBV11-3 and TRBJ2-7; TRBD1 agrees at 8 bases. Germline-derived CDR1 and CDR2 are SGHNT and YENEEA. V was pared by 5 bases and J by 6 bases, with 9 bases of the junction left unmatched. The CDR3 extends over 14 amino acids. Here the CDR3 reads CASSTQTGVVEQYF. Written as DNA, the CDR3 is TGTGCCAGCAGCACCCAGACAGGGGTGGTCGAGCAGTACTTC. Together with reference TRBV11-3 and TRBJ2-7, the CDR3 gives the full variable domain: EAGVVQSPRYKIIEKKQPVAFWCNPISGHNTLYWYLQNLGQGPELLIRYENEEAVDDSQLPKDRFSAERLKGVDSTLKIQPAELGDSAVYLCASSTQTGVVEQYFGPGTRLTVT.

The rearrangement links TRBV14 to TRBJ2-7; weak D call: TRBD2 (5 bases). The germline V gene has CDR1 SGHDN and CDR2 FVKESK. The CDR3 spans 14 residues. V dropped 1 base and J dropped 2 bases, with 9 bases sitting between them. The CDR3 protein is CASSQGSGTYEQYF. CDR3 bases: TGTGCCAGCAGCCAAGGGAGCGGTACCTACGAGCAGTACTTC.

V usage is TRBV27 and J usage is TRBJ2-2; the match to TRBD2 covers 7 bases. This CDR3 has 16 amino acids. Unmatched junction bases numbered 12, after V lost 6 bases and J lost 5 bases. Germline CDR1 and CDR2: MNHEY and SMNVEV (reference sequence). CDR3 in amino acids: CASRTQEAGWTGELFF. The CDR3 DNA is TGTGCCAGCAGGACCCAGGAAGCGGGATGGACCGGGGAGCTGTTTTTT.